The rows below give T cell receptor beta chains drawn from one sample of a study of blood T cell repertoires in COVID-19. The method was immunoSEQ multiplex PCR; TCRdb's version includes in-frame clones alone and lacks a portion of them. The top ten hold around 8% of the sample, which has around 55,000 clones, roughly 90% seen once. The sequencing input was peripheral blood. Receptors were obtained from a man aged 55 to 70 with active COVID-19. The CDR3 runs from the conserved cysteine through the conserved F or W. D genes are given only for firm matches. Not every row has a clone size; where given, it reads once, few, many or a size class.

D,J,V,size,DNA,CDR3
TRBD1,TRBJ1-5,TRBV5-1,few,TGCGCCAGCAGGAAAACAGGGGCGCAGGATCAGCCCCAGCATTTT,CASRKTGAQDQPQHF
TRBD1,TRBJ1-2,TRBV7-3,-,TGTGCCAGCAGCCCGACAGGGGTTGGGGAGCATTATGGCTACACCTTC,CASSPTGVGEHYGYTF
-,TRBJ2-7,TRBV5-1,-,TGCGCCAGCAGCTTGGAGAGGAATCAGGAGGGCTACGAGCAGTACTTC,CASSLERNQEGYEQYF
-,TRBJ2-2,TRBV7-3,-,TGTGCCAGCAGCTTAATTCAGAACACCGGGGAGCTGTTTTTT,CASSLIQNTGELFF
TRBD1,TRBJ2-5,TRBV13,once,TGTGCCAGCAGCTTATCCCCAATCCTTCACAGGGGGCAAGAGACCCAGTACTTC,CASSLSPILHRGQETQYF
TRBD2,TRBJ2-1,TRBV6-5,once,TGTGCCAGCAACCTAGCGGGCCACTCCTACAATGAGCAGTTCTTC,CASNLAGHSYNEQFF
-,TRBJ2-5,TRBV11-3,-,TGTGCCAGCAGCCCGGGACTTTTGACCGGAGAGACCCAGTACTTC,CASSPGLLTGETQYF
-,TRBJ2-1,TRBV28,-,TGTGCCAGCAGTTTAGCCCAACTAAATGAGCAGTTCTTC,CASSLAQLNEQFF
TRBD1,TRBJ1-4,TRBV7-9,-,TGTGCCAGCAGCACAGGGACAGTTGAAAAACTGTTTTTT,CASSTGTVEKLFF
-,TRBJ1-2,TRBV5-6,-,TGTGCCAGCAGCTTGTACGTAGCAGACTATGGCTACACCTTC,CASSLYVADYGYTF
-,TRBJ2-7,TRBV21-1,-,TGTGCCAGCAGCCTATTTCCGGGACTAGCGGCCCCCTACGAGCAGTACTTC,CASSLFPGLAAPYEQYF
-,TRBJ2-7,TRBV18,-,TGTGCCAGCTCACCTCCCGGGGACTCCTACGAGCAGTACTTC,CASSPPGDSYEQYF
-,TRBJ2-1,TRBV19,-,TGTGCCAGTAGTTCCTCGGGAGGGGGCGGGTTTGAGCAGTTCTTC,CASSSSGGGGFEQFF
-,TRBJ2-7,TRBV7-2,few,TGTGCCAGCAGCTTTTCTACAGGGTACTACGAGCAGTACTTC,CASSFSTGYYEQYF
TRBD2,TRBJ2-1,TRBV5-1,-,TGCGCCAGCAGCTTGGGTGCCCCGGGACTAGCGGGAGATGGGTCCTACAATGAGCAGTTCTTC,CASSLGAPGLAGDGSYNEQFF
-,TRBJ2-3,TRBV27,-,TGTGCCAGCAGTTTATTATCGGACTACACAGATACGCAGTATTTT,CASSLLSDYTDTQYF
-,TRBJ1-1,TRBV24-1,-,TGTGCCACCAGTGACAATGGCGGCAATAAAGCTTTCTTT,CATSDNGGNKAFF
TRBD2,TRBJ2-2,TRBV27,-,TGTGCCAGCAGGGGGACTAGCGGGACCGGCACCGGGGAGCTGTTTTTT,CASRGTSGTGTGELFF
-,TRBJ1-1,TRBV7-8,-,TGTGCCAGCAGCCTGAGGGATAAGGGCACTGAAGCTTTCTTT,CASSLRDKGTEAFF
-,TRBJ2-7,TRBV12-5,-,TGTGCTAGTGGTTTGGACACTAGATACGAGCAGTACTTC,CASGLDTRYEQYF
-,TRBJ2-1,TRBV3-1/TRBV3-2,-,TGTGCCAGCAGCCAAATGCTCCAGGGGGAGCAGTTCTTC,CASSQMLQGEQFF
-,TRBJ1-1,TRBV6-6,-,TGTGCCAGCAGTCTGGGACACACGAACACTGAAGCTTTCTTT,CASSLGHTNTEAFF